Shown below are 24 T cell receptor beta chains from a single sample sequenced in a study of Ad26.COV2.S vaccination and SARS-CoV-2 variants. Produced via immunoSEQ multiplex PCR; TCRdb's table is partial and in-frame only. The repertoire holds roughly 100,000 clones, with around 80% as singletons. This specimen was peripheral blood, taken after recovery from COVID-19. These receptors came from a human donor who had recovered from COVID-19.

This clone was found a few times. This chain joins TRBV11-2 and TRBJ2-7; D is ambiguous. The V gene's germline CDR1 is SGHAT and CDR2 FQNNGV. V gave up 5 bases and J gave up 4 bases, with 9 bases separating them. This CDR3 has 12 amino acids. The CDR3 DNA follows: TGTGCCAGCAGCCCCCGGCCTTACGAGCAGTACTTC. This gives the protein CASSPRPYEQYF.

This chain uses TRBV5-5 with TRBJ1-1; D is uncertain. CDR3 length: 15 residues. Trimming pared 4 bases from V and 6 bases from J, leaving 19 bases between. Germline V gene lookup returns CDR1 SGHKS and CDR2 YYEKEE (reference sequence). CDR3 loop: CASSPRVLARAEAFF. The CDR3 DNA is TGTGCCAGCAGCCCGAGGGTCTTGGCAAGGGCTGAAGCTTTCTTT.

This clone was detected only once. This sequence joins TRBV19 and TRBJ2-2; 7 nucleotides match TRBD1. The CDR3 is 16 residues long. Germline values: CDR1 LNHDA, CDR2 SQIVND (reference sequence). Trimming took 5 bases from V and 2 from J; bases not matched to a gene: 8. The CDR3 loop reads CASSLIGTVNTGELFF. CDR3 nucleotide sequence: TGTGCCAGTAGTCTCATAGGGACAGTAAACACCGGGGAGCTGTTTTTT.

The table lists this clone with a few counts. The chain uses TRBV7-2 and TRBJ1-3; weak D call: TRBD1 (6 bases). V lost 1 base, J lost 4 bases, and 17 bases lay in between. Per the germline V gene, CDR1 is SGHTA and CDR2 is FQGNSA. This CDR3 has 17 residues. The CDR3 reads CASSLGLRGEKGNTIYF. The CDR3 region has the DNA TGTGCCAGCAGCTTAGGCCTCAGGGGTGAAAAAGGAAACACCATATATTTT.

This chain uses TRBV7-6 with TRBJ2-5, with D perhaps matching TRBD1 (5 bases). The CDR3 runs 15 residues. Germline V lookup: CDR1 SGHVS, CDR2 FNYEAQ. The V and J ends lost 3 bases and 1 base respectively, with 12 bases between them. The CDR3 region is CASSFLRQTQETQYF. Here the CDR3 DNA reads TGTGCCAGCAGCTTTCTAAGACAGACCCAAGAGACCCAGTACTTC.

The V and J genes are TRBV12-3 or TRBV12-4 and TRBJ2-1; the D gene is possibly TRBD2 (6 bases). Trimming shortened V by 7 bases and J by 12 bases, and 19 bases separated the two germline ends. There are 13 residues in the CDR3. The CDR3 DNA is TGTGCCAGCATCCAAGGCGGGGCAAAAAGGCAGTTCTTC. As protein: CASIQGGAKRQFF.

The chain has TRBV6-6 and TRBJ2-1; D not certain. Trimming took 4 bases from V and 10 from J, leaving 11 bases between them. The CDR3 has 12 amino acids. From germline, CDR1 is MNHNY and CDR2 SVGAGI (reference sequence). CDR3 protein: CASSSVVGEQFF. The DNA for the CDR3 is TGTGCCAGCAGTTCGGTAGTTGGCGAGCAGTTCTTC.

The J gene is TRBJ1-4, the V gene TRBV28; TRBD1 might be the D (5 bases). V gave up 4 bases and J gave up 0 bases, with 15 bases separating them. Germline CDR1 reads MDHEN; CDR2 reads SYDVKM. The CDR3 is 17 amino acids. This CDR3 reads CASSSQGNPATNEKLFF. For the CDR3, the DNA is TGTGCCAGCAGTTCCCAGGGCAACCCCGCAACTAATGAAAAACTGTTTTTT.

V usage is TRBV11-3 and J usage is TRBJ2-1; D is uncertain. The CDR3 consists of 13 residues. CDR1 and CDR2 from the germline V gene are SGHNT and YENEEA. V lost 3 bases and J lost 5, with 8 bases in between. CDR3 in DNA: TGTGCCAGCAGCTTCCAGAGAGACAATGAGCAGTTCTTC. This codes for CASSFQRDNEQFF.

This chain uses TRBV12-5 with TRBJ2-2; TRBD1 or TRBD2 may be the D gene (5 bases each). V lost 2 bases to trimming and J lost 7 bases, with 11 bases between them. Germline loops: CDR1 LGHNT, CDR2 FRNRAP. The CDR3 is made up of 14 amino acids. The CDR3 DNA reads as TGTGCTAGTGGTTTGTCAAGAGGGGACGGGGAGCTGTTTTTT. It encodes CASGLSRGDGELFF.

The CDR3 nucleotides read TGTGCCAGTAGTTCCAGGGGGCGAAACTATGGCTACACCTTC. Amino acid sequence: CASSSRGRNYGYTF. The chain couples TRBV19 to TRBJ1-2; 8 positions agree with TRBD1. Trimming took 5 bases from V and 2 from J; bases not matched to a gene: 4. The CDR3 contains 14 residues. Looked up from germline, CDR1 is LNHDA and CDR2 is SQIVND (reference sequence).

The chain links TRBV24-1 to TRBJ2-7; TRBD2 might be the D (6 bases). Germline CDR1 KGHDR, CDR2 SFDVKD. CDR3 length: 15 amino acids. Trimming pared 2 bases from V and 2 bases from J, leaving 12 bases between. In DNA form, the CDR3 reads TGTGCCACCAGTGATTCAAAGACTAGAGCCTACGAGCAGTACTTC. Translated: CATSDSKTRAYEQYF.

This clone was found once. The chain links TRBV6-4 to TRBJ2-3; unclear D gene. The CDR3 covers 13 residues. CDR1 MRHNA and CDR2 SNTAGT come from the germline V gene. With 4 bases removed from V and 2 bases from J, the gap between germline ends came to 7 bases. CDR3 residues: CASSVEPTDTQYF. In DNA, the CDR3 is TGTGCCAGCAGTGTGGAACCCACAGATACGCAGTATTTT.

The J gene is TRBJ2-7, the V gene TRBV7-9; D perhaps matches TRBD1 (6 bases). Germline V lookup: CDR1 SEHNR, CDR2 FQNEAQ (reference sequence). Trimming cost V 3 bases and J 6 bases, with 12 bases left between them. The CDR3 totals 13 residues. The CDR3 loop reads CASSFEGVFEQYF. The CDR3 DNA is TGTGCCAGCAGCTTTGAGGGGGTATTCGAGCAGTACTTC.

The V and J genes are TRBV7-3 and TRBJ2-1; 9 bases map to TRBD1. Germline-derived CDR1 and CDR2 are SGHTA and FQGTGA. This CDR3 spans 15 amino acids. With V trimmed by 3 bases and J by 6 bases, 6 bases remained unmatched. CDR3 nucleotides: TGTGCCAGCAGCTTTGGGGGACAGGGAGGCAATGAGCAGTTCTTC. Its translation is CASSFGGQGGNEQFF.

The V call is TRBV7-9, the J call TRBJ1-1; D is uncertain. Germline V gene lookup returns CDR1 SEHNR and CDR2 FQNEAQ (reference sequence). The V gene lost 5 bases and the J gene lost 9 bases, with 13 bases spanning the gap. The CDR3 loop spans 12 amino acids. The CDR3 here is CASSPTGDKAFF. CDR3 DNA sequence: TGTGCCAGCAGCCCCACGGGAGACAAAGCTTTCTTT.

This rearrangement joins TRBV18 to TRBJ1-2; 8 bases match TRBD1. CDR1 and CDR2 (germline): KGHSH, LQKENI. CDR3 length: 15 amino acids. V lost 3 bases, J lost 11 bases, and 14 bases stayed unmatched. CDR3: CASSPEFGTGWGYTF. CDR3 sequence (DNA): TGTGCCAGCTCACCTGAGTTCGGGACAGGCTGGGGTTACACCTTC.

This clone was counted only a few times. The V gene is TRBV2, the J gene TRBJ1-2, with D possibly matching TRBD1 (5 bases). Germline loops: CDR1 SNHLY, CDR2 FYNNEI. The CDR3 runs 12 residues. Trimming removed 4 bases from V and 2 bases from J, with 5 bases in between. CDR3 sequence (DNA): TGTGCCAGCAGTGGGGGGAACTATGGCTACACCTTC. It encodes CASSGGNYGYTF.

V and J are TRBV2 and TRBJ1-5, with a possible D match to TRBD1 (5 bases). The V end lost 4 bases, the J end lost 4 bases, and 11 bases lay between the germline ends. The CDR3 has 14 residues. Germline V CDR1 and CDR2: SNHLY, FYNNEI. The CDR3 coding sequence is TGTGCCAGCAGTGGTGAGACAGCAAATCAGCCCCAGCATTTT. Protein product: CASSGETANQPQHF. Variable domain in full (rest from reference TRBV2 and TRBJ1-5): EPEVTQTPSHQVTQMGQEVILRCVPISNHLYFYWYRQILGQKVEFLVSFYNNEISEKSEIFDDQFSVERPDGSNFTLKIRSTKLEDSAMYFCASSGETANQPQHFGDGTRLSIL.

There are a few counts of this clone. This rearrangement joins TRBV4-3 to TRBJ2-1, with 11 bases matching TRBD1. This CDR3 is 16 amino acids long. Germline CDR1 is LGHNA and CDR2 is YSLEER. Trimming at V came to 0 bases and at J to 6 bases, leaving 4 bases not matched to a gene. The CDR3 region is CASSQDVGTGGNEQFF. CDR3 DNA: TGCGCCAGCAGCCAAGATGTGGGGACAGGGGGCAATGAGCAGTTCTTC.

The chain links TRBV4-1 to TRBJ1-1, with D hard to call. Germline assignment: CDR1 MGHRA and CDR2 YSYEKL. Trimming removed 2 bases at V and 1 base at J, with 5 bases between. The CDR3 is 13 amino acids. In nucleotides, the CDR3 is TGCGCCAGCAGCCAACAGCAGAACACTGAAGCTTTCTTT. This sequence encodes CASSQQQNTEAFF.

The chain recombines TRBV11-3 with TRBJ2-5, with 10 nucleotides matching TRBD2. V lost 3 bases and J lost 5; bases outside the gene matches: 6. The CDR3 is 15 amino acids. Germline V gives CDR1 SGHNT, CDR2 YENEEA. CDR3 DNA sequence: TGTGCCAGCAGCTTTGGGACTAGCGTGGGGGAGACCCAGTACTTC. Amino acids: CASSFGTSVGETQYF.

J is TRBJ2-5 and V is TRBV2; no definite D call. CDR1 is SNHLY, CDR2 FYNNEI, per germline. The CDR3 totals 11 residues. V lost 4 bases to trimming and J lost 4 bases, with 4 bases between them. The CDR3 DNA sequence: TGTGCCAGCAGTGTGGGAGAGACCCAGTACTTC. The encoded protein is CASSVGETQYF.

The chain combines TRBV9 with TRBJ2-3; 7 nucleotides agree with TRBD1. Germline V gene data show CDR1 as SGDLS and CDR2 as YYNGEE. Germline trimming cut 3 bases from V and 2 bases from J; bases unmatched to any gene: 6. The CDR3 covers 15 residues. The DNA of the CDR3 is TGTGCCAGCAGCGCCTCGGGGACAGTCACAGATACGCAGTATTTT. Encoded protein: CASSASGTVTDTQYF. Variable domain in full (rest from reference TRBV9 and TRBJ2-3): DSGVTQTPKHLITATGQRVTLRCSPRSGDLSVYWYQQSLDQGLQFLIQYYNGEERAKGNILERFSAQQFPDLHSELNLSSLELGDSALYFCASSASGTVTDTQYFGPGTRLTVL.